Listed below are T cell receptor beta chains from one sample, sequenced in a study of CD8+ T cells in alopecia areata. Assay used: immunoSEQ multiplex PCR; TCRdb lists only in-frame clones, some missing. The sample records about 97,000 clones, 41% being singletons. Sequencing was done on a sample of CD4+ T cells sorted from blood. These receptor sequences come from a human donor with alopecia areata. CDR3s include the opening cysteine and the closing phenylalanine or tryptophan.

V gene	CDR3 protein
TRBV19	CASTPSGLQPQHF
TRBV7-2	CASSRSAGNQETQYF
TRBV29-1	CSVYSGINTGELFF
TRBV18	CASSPSTSGAPQHF
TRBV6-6	CASRRQGARDTQYF
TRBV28	CASRTTGGYTF
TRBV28	CASRTSGRVWEQYF
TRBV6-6	CASSYRRDEQFF
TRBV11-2	CASSWGPEQFF
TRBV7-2	CASSPLAGGYQETQYF
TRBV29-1	CSVGTGGTQYF
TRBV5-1	CASSLFQGSSYEQYF
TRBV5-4	CASSHRLAGYNEQFF
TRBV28	CASSPRQTLHF
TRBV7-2	CASSSISGVGETQYF
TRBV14	CASSRTGTVPYNEQFF
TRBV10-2	CASRPGLAGVPGSEQYF
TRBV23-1	CASGQRNTGELFF
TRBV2	CASSSYTMGDEQFF
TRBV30	CAWSLRDTQYF
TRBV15	CATSRGLAGLQETQYF
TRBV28	CASMGSYNEQFF
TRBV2	CASSRQVQGGHFIAGVQQFF
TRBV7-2	CASSLVQGAGEQYF
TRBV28	CASSSVLLYNSNQPQHF
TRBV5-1	CASSLGTATGYTF
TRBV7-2	CASSFSGGLPQYF
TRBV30	CAWSRQLNTEAFF
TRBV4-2	CASSQEAGKETQYF
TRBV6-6	CASSPSFRGASQPQHF
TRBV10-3	CAISEPGREQYF
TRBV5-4	CASSLGAVGGDIQYF
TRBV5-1	CASSRGQGDQETQYF
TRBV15	CATSRDVMGAGETQYF
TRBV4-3	CASSQRTRYEQYF
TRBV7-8	CASSRLGYGYTF
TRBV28	CASSPTSDLYEQYF
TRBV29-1	CSVRAGTGGNNYGYTF
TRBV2	CASRVQETQYF
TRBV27	CASRFNTGELFF
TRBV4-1	CASSQVQSPEGYTF
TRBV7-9	CASSFEGTLSYEQYF
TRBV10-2	CASSQGPETQYF
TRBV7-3	CASSLQPLSGGKYGPYEQYF
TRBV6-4	CASSDSNRGLGYTF
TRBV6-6	CASSYSATGGWKTQYF